The clone carrying this TCR beta chain was observed once. Its specificity is not known. V gave up 5 bases and J gave up 4 bases, with 6 bases separating them. Germline lookup yields CDR1 MNHEY and CDR2 SVGEGT. CDR3 length: 12 residues. This entry comes from a study of T cell responses to AZD1222 COVID-19 vaccine. Across the whole study: Both about-4-week and about-12-week second-dose recipients were combined.

Study results and limitations: Sampled repertoires all dated from after the peak T cell response.

The protocol was immunoSEQ multiplex PCR, while the TCRdb copy is restricted to in-frame clones and leaves out a portion. The repertoire holds 60,000 or so clones, with around 80% as singletons. The sample consisted of peripheral blood, taken on day 0 of AZD1222 vaccination. This rearrangement joins TRBV6-2 or TRBV6-3 to TRBJ2-1, with D uncertain. The receptor comes from an adult in good health. CDR3: CASSRLYNEQFF. For the CDR3, the DNA is TGTGCCAGCAGTAGGTTGTACAATGAGCAGTTCTTC.